The text below deals with one TCR beta chain. The sample belongs to a study of technical replicates of blood from a handful of donors. The method was immunoSEQ multiplex PCR; TCRdb's version includes in-frame clones alone and lacks a portion of them. The data hold 75,000 to 95,000 clones, with approximately 94% observed a single time. Per germline, CDR1 MRHNA and CDR2 SNTAGT. V lost 0 bases, J lost 5 bases, and 17 bases lay in between. The CDR3 length is 17 residues. The receptor was derived from a human donor in good health. This chain links TRBV6-4 with TRBJ2-1, with D possibly TRBD2 on 6 matching bases. The source material was T cells isolated from PBMCs. CDR3 protein: CASSDSPGGGPNNEQFF. In DNA, the CDR3 is TGTGCCAGCAGTGACTCCCCCGGGGGTGGGCCCAACAATGAGCAGTTCTTC.